This TCR beta chain stems from a study of blood T cell repertoires in COVID-19. The data were produced by immunoSEQ multiplex PCR, yet TCRdb's version contains in-frame clones alone and is incomplete. The sample lists about 160,000 clones, 90% occurring once. The CDR3 is 13 residues long. V lost 4 bases and J lost 8, with 15 bases in between. CDR1 and CDR2 (germline): SGHRS, YFSETQ. This chain joins TRBV5-1 and TRBJ1-1; D might be TRBD1 (6 bases). The clonotype comes from a man aged 55 to 70 with active or convalescent COVID-19. The sequenced material came from peripheral blood. The CDR3 DNA reads as TGCGCCAGCAGCCGTGGTTCCGGGACAGAAGCTTTCTTT. As protein: CASSRGSGTEAFF.